This T cell receptor (beta chain) was profiled in a study of blood T cell repertoires in COVID-19 (dated by TCRdb to the early 2020s). Some background on the complete study: Collaborator samples came from the United States, Italy and Spain and covered acute and convalescent phases of COVID-19. Where HLA class I and class II types were available, the types were taken from metadata supplied by the sample provider, not from assay-based typing. The repertoires were released in a freely available public database intended as a resource for research on the immune response to SARS-CoV-2. Deeply sampled blood TCRbeta repertoires from subjects exposed to, actively infected with, or recovered from COVID-19 were included in the dataset. The material from the prospective study consisted of cDNA or gDNA derived from T cells, B-cell-depleted T cells, or PBMCs. The samples were drawn from two sources: the first 160 participants of the ongoing ImmuneRACE study, and approximately 1,300 subjects contributed by 6 global collaborators. The sample metadata nearly always contained a de-identified subject ID, COVID-19 status, age in years and sex.

Each collaborating institution followed its own protocols to collect whole blood in K2EDTA tubes. For TCRbeta analysis, collaborators shipped samples in one of three forms: frozen whole blood, isolated PBMCs, or DNA extracted from either of those sample types. TCRbeta CDR3 regions were amplified from genomic DNA by means of the immunoSEQ Assay, a bias-controlled multiplex PCR. The study's processing was this. Within the assay, amplification of reference gene primers was used to estimate how many nucleated cells each sample contained. To quantify the absolute abundance of each unique TCRbeta CDR3 rearrangement, sequence reads were collapsed and filtered. Productive Simpson clonality was computed per sample as the square root of Simpson's diversity index over productive rearrangements. Sourced from immuneACCESS, this table was stored by TCRdb with only in-frame sequences that have V and J called. A share of the clones is absent; for the studies checked, an unresolved V gene accounts for under half, and the remainder has no known explanation. V and J calls and clone size come straight from that table; D and trimming were deduced from the DNA. This sample comprises 250,000 or so clones, around four fifths of them detected only once. Clones ranked in the top ten supply 6% to 7% of the sample.

This clone was picked up a small number of times. Its antigen remains unidentified. It has no much larger one-base neighbor in the sample; base qualities were not kept. Overall study results and their limits: The quantity of clinical and demographic metadata differed by source and by participant and was supplied without curation.

CDR1 SNHLY and CDR2 FYNNEI are derived from the germline V gene. Trimming at the junction amounts to 7 bases on V and 2 bases on J, and the germline ends lie 14 bases apart. The CDR3 has 14 amino acids, counting the end cysteine and phenylalanine. Only the CDR3 portion is preserved as DNA: 42 bases, with reading frame beginning at the first base. The chain was built from TRBV2 and TRBJ1-1; a weak D assignment points to TRBD1 (5 bases agree). Material for sequencing was peripheral blood. The clonotype was recovered from a woman in her fifties or sixties with active or convalescent COVID-19. The DNA is TGTGCCAGCACACAGGACGGTGCAAACACTGAAGCTTTCTTT. This gives the protein CASTQDGANTEAFF. The entire variable domain, with the stretches around the CDR3 drawn from the reference TRBV2 and TRBJ1-1 proteins, is EPEVTQTPSHQVTQMGQEVILRCVPISNHLYFYWYRQILGQKVEFLVSFYNNEISEKSEIFDDQFSVERPDGSNFTLKIRSTKLEDSAMYFCASTQDGANTEAFFGQGTRLTVV.